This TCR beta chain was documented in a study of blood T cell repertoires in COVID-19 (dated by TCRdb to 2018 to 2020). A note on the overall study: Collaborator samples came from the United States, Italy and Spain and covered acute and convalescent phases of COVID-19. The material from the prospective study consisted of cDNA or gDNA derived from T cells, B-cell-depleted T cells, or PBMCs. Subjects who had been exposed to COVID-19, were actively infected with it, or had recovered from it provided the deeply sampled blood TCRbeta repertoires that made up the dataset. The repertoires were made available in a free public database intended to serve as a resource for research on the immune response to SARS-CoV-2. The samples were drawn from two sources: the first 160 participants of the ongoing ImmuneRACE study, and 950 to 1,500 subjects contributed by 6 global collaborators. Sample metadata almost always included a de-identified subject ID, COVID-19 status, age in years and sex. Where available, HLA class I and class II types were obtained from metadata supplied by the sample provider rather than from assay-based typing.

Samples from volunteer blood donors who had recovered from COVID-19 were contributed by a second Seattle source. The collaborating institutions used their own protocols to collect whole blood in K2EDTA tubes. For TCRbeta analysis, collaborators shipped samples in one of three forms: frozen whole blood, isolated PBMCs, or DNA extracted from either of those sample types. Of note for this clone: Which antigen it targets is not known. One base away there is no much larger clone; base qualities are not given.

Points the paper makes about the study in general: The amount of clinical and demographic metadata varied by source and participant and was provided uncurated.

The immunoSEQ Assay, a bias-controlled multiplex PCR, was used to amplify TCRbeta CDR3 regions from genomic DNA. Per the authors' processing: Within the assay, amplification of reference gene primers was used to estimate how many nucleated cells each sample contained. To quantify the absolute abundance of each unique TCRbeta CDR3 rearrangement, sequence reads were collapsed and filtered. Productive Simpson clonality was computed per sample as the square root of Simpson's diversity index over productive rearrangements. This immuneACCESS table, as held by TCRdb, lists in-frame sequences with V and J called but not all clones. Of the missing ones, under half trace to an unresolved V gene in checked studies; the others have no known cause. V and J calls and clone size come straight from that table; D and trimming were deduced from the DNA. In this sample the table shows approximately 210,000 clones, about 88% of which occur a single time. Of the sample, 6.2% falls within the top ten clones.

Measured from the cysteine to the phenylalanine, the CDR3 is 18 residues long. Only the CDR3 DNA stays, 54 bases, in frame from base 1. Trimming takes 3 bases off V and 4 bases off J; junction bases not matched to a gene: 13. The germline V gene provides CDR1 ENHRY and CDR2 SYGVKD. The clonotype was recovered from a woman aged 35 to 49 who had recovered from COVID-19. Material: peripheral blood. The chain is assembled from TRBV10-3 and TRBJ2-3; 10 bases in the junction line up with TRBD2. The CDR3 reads CAISDPRTSGEDPDTQYF. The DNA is TGTGCCATCAGTGACCCTCGGACTAGCGGAGAGGACCCAGATACGCAGTATTTT.